This T cell receptor (beta chain) was captured by sequencing in a study of CD8 T cells in ankylosing spondylitis. This clonotype was found many times. Construction of TCR beta libraries was performed using quantitative 5'-RACE with molecular barcodes. From the 5' RACE reads, TCRdb called clonotypes with MiXCR, one entry per CDR3 protein. Counted here are fewer than 250,000 distinct CDR3 sequences, 10% to 13% occurring once; the ten biggest clones make up less than 3%. After removal of 4 bases from V and 8 bases from J, the junction contained 20 bases not matched to a gene. This CDR3 has 17 residues. Germline CDR1 SGHKS, CDR2 YYEKEE (reference sequence).

This chain connects TRBV5-5 to TRBJ1-2, with 7 bases lining up with TRBD1. What was sequenced was blood, either unsorted or a sorted T cell fraction (not recorded which). The TCR was taken from a male donor with ankylosing spondylitis or in good health (not recorded which). CDR3 sequence (DNA): TGTGCCAGCAGCGCCTCCCAGCAACAGGGGAGAATCGACGGCTACACCTTC. Protein sequence: CASSASQQQGRIDGYTF. Based on the CDR3 plus reference TRBV5-5 and TRBJ1-2, the full variable domain is DAGVTQSPTHLIKTRGQQVTLRCSPISGHKSVSWYQQVLGQGPQFIFQYYEKEERGRGNFPDRFSARQFPNYSSELNVNALLLGDSALYLCASSASQQQGRIDGYTFGSGTRLTVV.